This TCR beta chain was sequenced for a study of OX40 agonist ivuxolimab in advanced cancers. About the research overall: Patients in dose escalation had liver, melanoma, kidney or head and neck cancers. Regarding the study as a whole: CD8+ T cells were the subset that, on average, had more expanded clones than CD4+. Those patients achieving a partial response at 0.1-3.0 mg/kg showed among the lowest clonal expansion.

Assay used: immunoSEQ multiplex PCR; TCRdb lists only in-frame clones, some missing. The table shows under 70,000 clones, with roughly nine tenths occurring only once. V was shortened by 5 bases and J by 1 base, with 8 bases between the two germline ends. Per the germline V gene, CDR1 is SGHDN and CDR2 is FVKESK. The CDR3 is made up of 13 amino acids. Regarding this clone: As yet, its antigen is unknown.

The sample here was CD4+ or CD8+ T cells sorted from blood, taken in a trial of the OX40 agonist ivuxolimab. The rearrangement links TRBV14 to TRBJ1-1; D is unclear. The clonotype comes from an adult with an advanced solid tumor such as melanoma, head and neck, liver or kidney cancer. The CDR3 DNA is TGTGCCAGCAGCGGCAAAAGGAACACTGAAGCTTTCTTT. Its protein is CASSGKRNTEAFF.